A selection of T cell receptor beta chains follows, all from one sample in a study of cytomegalovirus exposure and HLA in healthy donors. The protocol was immunoSEQ multiplex PCR, while the TCRdb copy is restricted to in-frame clones and leaves out a portion. The sample carries approximately 150,000 clones, around 67% recorded once. The sample was PBMCs. The receptors were sampled from a woman younger than 35 in good health and CMV-seronegative. CDR3s include the opening cysteine and the closing phenylalanine or tryptophan.

CDR3 protein	V gene	J gene
CASSLTGGQTDTQYF	TRBV9	TRBJ2-3
CASSLQETQYF	TRBV7-2	TRBJ2-5
CASSPLGLAGETQYF	TRBV18	TRBJ2-5
CASSLGAGAGTDTQYF	TRBV9	TRBJ2-3
CASSNRDRLADTEAFF	TRBV2	TRBJ1-1
CAISVGLAGSEETQYF	TRBV10-3	TRBJ2-5
CASSPPTGENYGYTF	TRBV18	TRBJ1-2
CASSVQASGELFF	TRBV9	TRBJ2-2
CASGQGMGQPQHF	TRBV2	TRBJ1-5
CASSDLRDIQETQYF	TRBV25-1	TRBJ2-5
CASSLSYSGNTIYF	TRBV7-9	TRBJ1-3
CASSLVAGAGEAFF	TRBV7-9	TRBJ1-1
CASSFTPGTSGGANTGELFF	TRBV28	TRBJ2-2
CASRTVNTGELFF	TRBV6-1	TRBJ2-2
CASSYWRGGNEQFF	TRBV6-5	TRBJ2-1
CASSLRVGGTGETQYF	TRBV7-2	TRBJ2-5
CASRKQPGAEAFF	TRBV28	TRBJ1-1
CASSRGAGTRFSPTNHNEQFF	TRBV7-6	TRBJ2-1
CASSQWDRGLHNEQFF	TRBV23-1	TRBJ2-1
CASSLLAEYEQYF	TRBV7-9	.
CASKEGTKETQYF	TRBV2	TRBJ2-5
CASSPRPGQGGSNEQFF	TRBV7-9	TRBJ2-1
CASSQDWGLAGVSTGELFF	TRBV4-3	TRBJ2-2
CASSPPERELNTEAFF	TRBV9	TRBJ1-1
CASSQFYGRGSYEQYF	TRBV4-3	.
CASSSMSGAGANVLTF	TRBV4-3	TRBJ2-6
CASSLSPGYRTGELFF	TRBV13	TRBJ2-2
CASSQGYRVYSGYTF	TRBV4-3	TRBJ1-2
CASSVAPSPGEKLFF	TRBV9	TRBJ1-4
CASSFAMGDGYTF	TRBV7-9	TRBJ1-2
CASSLAPRFFSYNEQFF	TRBV7-9	TRBJ2-1
CASSYWAGTGELFF	TRBV6-5	TRBJ2-2
CSVERQPYGYTF	TRBV29-1	TRBJ1-2
CASSLGSGGWTEAFF	TRBV7-9	TRBJ1-1
CASSFGQGDTF	TRBV5-6	TRBJ1-2
CASSLYRGPYNEQFF	TRBV7-3	TRBJ2-1
CASSYRRSYEQYF	TRBV6-5	TRBJ2-7
CASSPMEWGAGELFF	TRBV14	TRBJ2-2
CASSWNRDEQFF	TRBV5-8	TRBJ2-1
CASSQGTISSTDTQYF	TRBV4-2	TRBJ2-3
CASSLGWGGGEETQYF	TRBV7-2	TRBJ2-5
CASSLEGAPLHF	TRBV27	TRBJ1-6
CASSLPFGTSGRISTDTQYF	TRBV7-8	TRBJ2-3
CASSSTGNTEAFF	TRBV19	TRBJ1-1
CASSFGVLPVEGYTF	TRBV28	TRBJ1-2
CSARDQGAHTF	TRBV20-1	TRBJ1-2
CASSSSQETQYF	TRBV5-1	TRBJ2-5
CASSLGAGGYGREAFF	TRBV11-2	TRBJ1-1
CASRFEGSRMNTEAFF	TRBV28	TRBJ1-1
CASSVDGSQVAFF	TRBV9	TRBJ1-1